The source of this T cell receptor beta chain is a study of shared clonotypes between healthy human individuals. The overall study: Per donor, three plates held CD4 naive cells, three held CD4 memory, two held CD8 naive and one held CD8 memory.

Naive CD8 cells, CD45RO-negative and positively selected for CCR7, excluded terminally differentiated effector memory CD45RA+ cells. Germline loops: CDR1 SGHAT, CDR2 FQDESV (reference sequence). The CDR3 runs 14 residues. J lost 7 bases, V lost 7 bases, and 12 bases had no gene match. Clones were read by immunoSEQ multiplex PCR, and TCRdb kept only the in-frame ones, dropping some. The repertoire holds about 2.2 million clones, with roughly 93% as singletons. This sequence joins TRBV11-1 and TRBJ1-2, with TRBD1 identical over 7 bases. Sequenced input: naive CD8+ T cells from PBMCs. The sequence came from a man aged 18 to 35 in good health. Some clones in this sample may be carry-over from other donors' samples. The CDR3 nucleotides are TGTGCCAGCACCCCGACAGGGCCCCAGAGTGGCTACACCTTC. This sequence encodes CASTPTGPQSGYTF.